This T cell receptor (beta chain) was documented in a study of shared clonotypes between healthy human individuals. Generated by immunoSEQ multiplex PCR, the TCRdb table keeps only in-frame clones and is missing some. The profile shows fewer than 1.4 million clones, about 84% of them singletons. V lost 2 bases and J 8 bases, leaving 18 bases between the germline ends. This CDR3 comprises 15 residues. Germline V lookup: CDR1 MDHEN, CDR2 SYDVKM. The chain is built from TRBV28 and TRBJ1-2; D gene ambiguous. The sequence was collected from a man aged 18-30 years in good health. Some clones in this sample may be carry-over from other donors' samples. Sequencing used memory CD4+ T cells from PBMCs. Subset indicated: CD45RA-negative fraction. CDR3 sequence: CASSLPTLRGSGYTF. CDR3 in DNA: TGTGCCAGCAGTTTACCAACCCTACGAGGTTCGGGCTACACCTTC.